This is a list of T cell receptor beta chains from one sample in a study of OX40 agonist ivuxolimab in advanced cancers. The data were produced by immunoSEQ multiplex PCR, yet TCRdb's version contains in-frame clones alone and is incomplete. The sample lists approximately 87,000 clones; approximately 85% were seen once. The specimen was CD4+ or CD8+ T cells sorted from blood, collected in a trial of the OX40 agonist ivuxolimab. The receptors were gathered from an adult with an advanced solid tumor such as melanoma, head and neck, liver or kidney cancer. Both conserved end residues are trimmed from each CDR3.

ASSEVSYPSYNEQF TRBV2 14 TRBJ2-1
SANLNEKLF TRBV20-1 9 TRBJ1-4
ASTKGENTEAF TRBV2 11 TRBJ1-1
ASSLGGLVLTDTQY TRBV11-1 14 TRBJ2-3
ASSDVGGMQPQH TRBV2 12 TRBJ1-5
ASSLLGTYEQY TRBV7-9 11 TRBJ2-7
ASSYLLAGDYNEQF TRBV6-6 14 TRBJ2-1
ASSSTGGSTGYT TRBV7-9 12 TRBJ1-2
ASSVGTDNQPQH TRBV9 12 TRBJ1-5
ASSPQGRGEQY TRBV5-1 11 TRBJ2-7
ASSTPQGGIRPQH TRBV19 13 TRBJ1-5
ASSQAGAMNTEAF TRBV4-2 13 TRBJ1-1
ASSPDRGRTEQF TRBV7-9 12 TRBJ2-1
ASSPREKLNEQF TRBV9 12 TRBJ2-1
ASRGWSYEQY TRBV6-1 10 TRBJ2-7
ASSLVAGFTYEQY TRBV7-2 13 TRBJ2-7
ASSTSLGVGY TRBV19 10 TRBJ2-3
ASSEALQDTEAF TRBV2 12 TRBJ1-1
ASSPRSGLAGGSPLNEQF TRBV19 18 TRBJ2-1
ASTRSSSYNEQF TRBV5-6 12 TRBJ2-1
ASSPLDSTDTQY TRBV14 12 TRBJ2-3
ASSGALGGYGSYNEQF TRBV6-9 16 TRBJ2-1
AFRQGAGNTIY TRBV30 11 TRBJ1-3
AWAPGQNYGYT TRBV30 11 TRBJ1-2
ASSLAQGNTIY TRBV7-9 11 TRBJ1-3
ASSRTSGANEQF TRBV28 12 TRBJ2-1
SVVGENTEAF TRBV29-1 10 TRBJ1-1
ASSRDSYGYT TRBV18 10 TRBJ1-2
ASSDRSGKGDEQF TRBV2 13 TRBJ2-1
ASSLEGSGANVLT TRBV7-9 13 TRBJ2-6
AWSRQGGSTDTQY TRBV30 13 TRBJ2-3
ASRSDRAFRRNTEAF TRBV19 15 TRBJ1-1
ASSFTGSTEAF TRBV7-9 11 TRBJ1-1
ASSLAVYSYNEQF TRBV11-2 13 TRBJ2-1
ASSPGTGSSSAYYEQY TRBV11-2 16 TRBJ2-7
ASSTQGAGAKNIQY TRBV6-6 14 TRBJ2-4
ASSERFGTSYEQY TRBV6-1 13 TRBJ2-7
ASSYTSAGELF TRBV6-5 11 TRBJ2-2
ASSSVSNEQF TRBV9 10 TRBJ2-1
ASSKPISNQPQH TRBV21-1 12 TRBJ1-5
ASSSLRGVLYEQF TRBV28 13 TRBJ2-1